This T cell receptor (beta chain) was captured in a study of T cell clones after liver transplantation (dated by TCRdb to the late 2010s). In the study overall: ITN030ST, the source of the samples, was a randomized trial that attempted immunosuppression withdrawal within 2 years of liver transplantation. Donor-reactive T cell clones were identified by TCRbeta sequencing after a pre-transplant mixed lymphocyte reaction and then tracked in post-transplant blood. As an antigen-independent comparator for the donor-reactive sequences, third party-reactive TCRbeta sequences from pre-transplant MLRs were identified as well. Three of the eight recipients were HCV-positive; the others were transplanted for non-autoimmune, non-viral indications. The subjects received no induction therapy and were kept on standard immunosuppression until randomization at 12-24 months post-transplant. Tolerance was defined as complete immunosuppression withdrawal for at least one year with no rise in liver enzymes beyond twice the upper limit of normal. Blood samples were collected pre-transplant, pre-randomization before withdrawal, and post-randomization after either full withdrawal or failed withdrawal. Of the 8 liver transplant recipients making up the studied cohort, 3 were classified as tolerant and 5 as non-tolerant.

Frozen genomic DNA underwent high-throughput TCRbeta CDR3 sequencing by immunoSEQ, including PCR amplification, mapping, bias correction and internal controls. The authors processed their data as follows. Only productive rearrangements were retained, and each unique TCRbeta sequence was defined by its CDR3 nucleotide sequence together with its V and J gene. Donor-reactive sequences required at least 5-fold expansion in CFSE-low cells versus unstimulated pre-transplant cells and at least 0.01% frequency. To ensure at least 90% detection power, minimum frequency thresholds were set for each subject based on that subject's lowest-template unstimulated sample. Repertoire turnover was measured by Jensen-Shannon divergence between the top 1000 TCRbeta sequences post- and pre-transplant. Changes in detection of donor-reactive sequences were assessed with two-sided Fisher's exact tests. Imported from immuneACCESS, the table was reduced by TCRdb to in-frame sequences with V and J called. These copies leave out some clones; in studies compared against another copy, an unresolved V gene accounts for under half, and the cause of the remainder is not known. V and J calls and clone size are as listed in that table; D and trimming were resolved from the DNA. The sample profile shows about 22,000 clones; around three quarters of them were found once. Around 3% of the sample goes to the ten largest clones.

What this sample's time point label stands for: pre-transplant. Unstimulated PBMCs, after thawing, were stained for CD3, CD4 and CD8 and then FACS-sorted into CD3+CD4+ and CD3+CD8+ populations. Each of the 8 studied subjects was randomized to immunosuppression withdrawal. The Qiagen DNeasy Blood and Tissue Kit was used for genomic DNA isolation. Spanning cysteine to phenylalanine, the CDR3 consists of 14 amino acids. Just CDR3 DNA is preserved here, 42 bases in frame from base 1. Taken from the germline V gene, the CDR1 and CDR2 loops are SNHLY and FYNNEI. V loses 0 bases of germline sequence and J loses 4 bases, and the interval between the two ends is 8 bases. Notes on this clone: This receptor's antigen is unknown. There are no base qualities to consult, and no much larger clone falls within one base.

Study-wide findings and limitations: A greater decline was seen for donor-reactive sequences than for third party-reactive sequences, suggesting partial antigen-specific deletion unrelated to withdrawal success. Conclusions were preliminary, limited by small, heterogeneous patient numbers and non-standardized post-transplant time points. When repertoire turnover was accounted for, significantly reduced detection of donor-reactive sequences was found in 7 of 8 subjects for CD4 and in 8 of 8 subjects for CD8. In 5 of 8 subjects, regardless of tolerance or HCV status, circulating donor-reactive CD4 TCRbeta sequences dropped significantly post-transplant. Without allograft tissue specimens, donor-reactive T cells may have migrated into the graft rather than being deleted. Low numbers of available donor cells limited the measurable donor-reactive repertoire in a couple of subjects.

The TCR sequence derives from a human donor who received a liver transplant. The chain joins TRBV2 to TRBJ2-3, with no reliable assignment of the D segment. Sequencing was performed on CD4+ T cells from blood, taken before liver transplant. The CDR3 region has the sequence CASSEAARADTQYF. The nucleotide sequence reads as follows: TGTGCCAGCAGTGAAGCGGCCCGTGCAGATACGCAGTATTTT.